The sequence of this TCR beta chain was determined in a study of lymphopenia after photon versus proton radiotherapy. Broader study findings: Oligoclonal CD8+ Temra expansion after nadir drove photon patients' diversity drop. In patients who died, overall survival fell as post-nadir TCR diversity dropped more.

This CDR3 spans 15 amino acids. Trimming left V 4 bases short and J 0 bases short, with 10 bases between. The germline gives CDR1 MDHEN, CDR2 SYDVKM. The data were produced by immunoSEQ multiplex PCR, yet TCRdb's version contains in-frame clones alone and is incomplete. The sample consists of about 83,000 clones, around 83% of them appearing once. As for this clone: Its target is unknown.

This specimen consisted of peripheral blood, obtained from a patient treated with proton-based radiotherapy. The chain carries TRBV28 and TRBJ1-3, with no clear D. The source is a man aged 55-75 years with pancreatic cancer. DNA of the CDR3: TGTGCCAGCAGTTCCACCTACTTCTCTGGAAACACCATATATTTT. Its translation: CASSSTYFSGNTIYF.